A selection of T cell receptor beta chains follows, all from one sample in a study of blood T cell repertoires in COVID-19. Profiled with immunoSEQ multiplex PCR; TCRdb holds only in-frame clones, not every one. This table has 250,000 to 350,000 clones, around 88% appearing once. Sequencing input: peripheral blood. These receptors originate from a woman in her thirties who had recovered from COVID-19. Both conserved end residues are part of each CDR3. The D gene is left open where the match is weak. The size field is filled for only some rows; it gives once, few, many or a size class.

CASSQVHGTNEKLFF,TGTGCCAGCAGCCAAGTGCACGGAACTAATGAAAAACTGTTTTTT,TRBV4-2,-,TRBJ1-4,-,15
CASSLGVPGIRAQYF,TGTGCCAGCAGCTTGGGAGTGCCAGGGATTCGGGCGCAGTATTTT,TRBV5-8,-,TRBJ2-3,-,15
CASSKRQGLSTDTQYF,TGTGCCAGCAGCAAAAGACAGGGGTTAAGCACAGATACGCAGTATTTT,TRBV7-2,-,TRBJ2-3,TRBD1,16
CAVGGGTATNEKLFF,TGTGCCGTCGGAGGAGGGACTGCAACTAATGAAAAACTGTTTTTT,TRBV10-3,-,TRBJ1-4,-,15
CASSYGLGQGDTQYF,TGTGCCAGCAGTTACGGGCTGGGGCAGGGAGATACGCAGTATTTT,TRBV6-6,once,TRBJ2-3,-,15
CASSQAPRSGSYNSPLHF,TGCGCCAGCAGCCAAGCCCCACGGTCTGGCTCCTATAATTCACCCCTCCACTTT,TRBV4-1,many,TRBJ1-6,-,18
CASSIGSDRFNQPQHF,TGTGCCAGTAGTATAGGGTCCGACAGGTTCAATCAGCCCCAGCATTTT,TRBV19,-,TRBJ1-5,-,16
CASSYRVAGTTDTQYF,TGTGCCAGCAGTTACAGGGTAGCGGGGACCACAGATACGCAGTATTTT,TRBV6-5,-,TRBJ2-3,TRBD2,16
CASSDDLGGAYEQFF,TGTGCCAGCAGTGACGACTTGGGAGGGGCGTATGAGCAGTTCTTC,TRBV2,-,TRBJ2-1,TRBD2,15
CASSQGPGQSYEQYF,TGCGCCAGCAGCCAGGGACCCGGACAGAGCTACGAGCAGTACTTC,TRBV4-1,-,TRBJ2-7,-,15
CASSLAGAPDEKLFF,TGTGCCAGCAGCCTAGCAGGGGCGCCGGATGAAAAACTGTTTTTT,TRBV3-1/TRBV3-2,-,TRBJ1-4,-,15
CAWKPEEHASTLHYGYTF,TGTGCCTGGAAACCGGAGGAACACGCCTCCACCCTTCACTATGGCTACACCTTC,TRBV30,-,TRBJ1-2,-,18
CATGQVDTYEQYF,TGTGCCACCGGACAGGTTGACACCTACGAGCAGTACTTC,TRBV19,-,TRBJ2-7,TRBD1,13
CASSLMAGGTSYNEQFF,TGCGCCAGCAGCTTGATGGCAGGGGGGACCTCCTACAATGAGCAGTTCTTC,TRBV5-1,-,TRBJ2-1,-,17
CASTKTAFSGGPVTSTDTQYF,TGTGCCAGCACCAAAACGGCGTTTAGCGGGGGGCCTGTGACTAGCACAGATACGCAGTATTTT,TRBV7-9,-,TRBJ2-3,TRBD2,21
CASSVDRVNTEAFF,TGTGCCAGCAGCGTAGACAGGGTGAACACTGAAGCTTTCTTT,TRBV9,-,TRBJ1-1,-,14
CASSSHMDTVSSYEQYF,TGTGCCAGCAGCTCACATATGGACACCGTCAGCTCCTACGAGCAGTACTTC,TRBV7-2,few,TRBJ2-7,-,17
CASSLTGENTGELFF,TGTGCCAGCAGCCTAACAGGGGAGAACACCGGGGAGCTGTTTTTT,TRBV7-3,-,TRBJ2-2,TRBD1,15
CASSLGTRGQETQYF,TGTGCCAGCAGCTTGGGTACGCGGGGGCAAGAGACCCAGTACTTC,TRBV5-6,-,TRBJ2-5,TRBD2,15
CAWSQDGTFSSYEQYF,TGTGCCTGGAGCCAAGACGGGACATTTAGCTCCTACGAGCAGTACTTC,TRBV30,-,TRBJ2-7,-,16
CASSGPLAGPSTDTQYF,TGTGCCAGCAGCGGGCCGCTAGCGGGCCCTAGCACAGATACGCAGTATTTT,TRBV9,once,TRBJ2-3,TRBD2,17
CASSPAGIYNEQFF,TGTGCCAGCAGCCCGGCGGGGATCTACAATGAGCAGTTCTTC,TRBV7-2,few,TRBJ2-1,-,14
CATSDSARGRGETQYF,TGTGCCACCAGTGATTCCGCTCGAGGGCGGGGCGAGACCCAGTACTTC,TRBV24-1,-,TRBJ2-5,-,16
CASSLGPGQGVNIQYF,TGTGCCAGCAGCTTAGGGCCGGGACAGGGGGTTAACATTCAGTACTTC,TRBV7-2,-,TRBJ2-4,TRBD1,16
CASSFLGRVPYGYTF,TGTGCCAGCAGCTTCCTCGGCAGGGTCCCCTATGGCTACACCTTC,TRBV5-5,-,TRBJ1-2,-,15
CASSSQQGASTDTQYF,TGCGCCAGCAGCTCACAACAGGGGGCGAGCACAGATACGCAGTATTTT,TRBV5-1,once,TRBJ2-3,TRBD1,16
CASSRTGATSTDTQYF,TGTGCCAGCAGTCGCACTGGGGCAACTAGCACAGATACGCAGTATTTT,TRBV28,once,TRBJ2-3,-,16
CASSLSGLAGRELFF,TGTGCCAGCAGTTTATCGGGACTAGCGGGGCGGGAGCTGTTTTTT,TRBV27,once,TRBJ2-2,TRBD2,15
CSVAHSYEQYF,TGCAGCGTGGCCCACTCCTACGAGCAGTACTTC,TRBV29-1,-,TRBJ2-7,-,11
CASSLAGQGTYNSPLHF,TGTGCCAGCAGCTTAGCGGGACAGGGGACATATAATTCACCCCTCCACTTT,TRBV7-9,-,TRBJ1-6,TRBD1,17
CATQTNYNTEAFF,TGTGCCACCCAGACTAACTATAACACTGAAGCTTTCTTT,TRBV2,-,TRBJ1-1,-,13
CASSIVGQGQPQHF,TGTGCCAGTAGTATAGTCGGGCAGGGGCAGCCCCAGCATTTT,TRBV19,-,TRBJ1-5,-,14
CASSFRQPGAFF,TGTGCCAGCAGTTTCCGACAGCCCGGGGCTTTCTTT,TRBV28,-,TRBJ1-1,-,12
CASSGTPSLSGANVLTF,TGTGCCAGCAGTGGGACACCGTCGCTCTCTGGGGCCAACGTCCTGACTTTC,TRBV6-1,once,TRBJ2-6,-,17
CASRGQREAFF,TGTGCCAGCAGAGGACAGAGAGAAGCTTTCTTT,TRBV28,-,TRBJ1-1,-,11
CASSLGGGGGETQYF,TGTGCCAGCAGTTTGGGTGGAGGGGGCGGTGAGACCCAGTACTTC,TRBV28,-,TRBJ2-5,-,15
CASSFEQEPTGELFF,TGTGCCAGCAGCTTTGAACAAGAACCAACCGGGGAGCTGTTTTTT,TRBV11-1,-,TRBJ2-2,-,15
CASSTRGGLNEQFF,TGTGCCAGTAGTACGCGGGGGGGCCTCAATGAGCAGTTCTTC,TRBV19,once,TRBJ2-1,TRBD2,14
CASSPSGVGQPQHF,TGTGCCAGCAGTCCCTCAGGGGTAGGTCAGCCCCAGCATTTT,TRBV28,once,TRBJ1-5,-,14
CASSLGRAGGETQYF,TGTGCCAGCAGCTTGGGGAGGGCTGGAGGGGAGACCCAGTACTTC,TRBV5-4,-,TRBJ2-5,-,15
CASSPTFDRGNTGELFF,TGTGCCAGCAGCCCGACCTTTGACAGGGGCAACACCGGGGAGCTGTTTTTT,TRBV7-9,-,TRBJ2-2,TRBD1,17
CASSVGTFSGTGELFF,TGTGCCAGCAGTGTAGGGACTTTCTCGGGCACCGGGGAGCTGTTTTTT,TRBV2,-,TRBJ2-2,-,16
CASSQTDNSNQPQHF,TGTGCCAGCTCACAAACAGACAATAGCAATCAGCCCCAGCATTTT,TRBV18,-,TRBJ1-5,-,15
CASSMLRNNSPLHF,TGTGCCAGTAGTATGCTCAGAAATAATTCACCCCTCCACTTT,TRBV19,once,TRBJ1-6,-,14
CASSVHRVSGANVLTF,TGTGCCAGCAGCGTACACAGGGTTTCTGGGGCCAACGTCCTGACTTTC,TRBV14,-,TRBJ2-6,-,16
CASKEGWVNEQYF,TGTGCCAGCAAGGAGGGGTGGGTGAACGAGCAGTACTTC,TRBV2,-,TRBJ2-7,-,13
CASMVGVYNEQFF,TGTGCCAGCATGGTCGGGGTTTACAATGAGCAGTTCTTC,TRBV6-5,-,TRBJ2-1,-,13
CASSLAGARTDTQYF,TGTGCCAGCAGCTTAGCGGGGGCCCGCACAGATACGCAGTATTTT,TRBV7-3,-,TRBJ2-3,-,15